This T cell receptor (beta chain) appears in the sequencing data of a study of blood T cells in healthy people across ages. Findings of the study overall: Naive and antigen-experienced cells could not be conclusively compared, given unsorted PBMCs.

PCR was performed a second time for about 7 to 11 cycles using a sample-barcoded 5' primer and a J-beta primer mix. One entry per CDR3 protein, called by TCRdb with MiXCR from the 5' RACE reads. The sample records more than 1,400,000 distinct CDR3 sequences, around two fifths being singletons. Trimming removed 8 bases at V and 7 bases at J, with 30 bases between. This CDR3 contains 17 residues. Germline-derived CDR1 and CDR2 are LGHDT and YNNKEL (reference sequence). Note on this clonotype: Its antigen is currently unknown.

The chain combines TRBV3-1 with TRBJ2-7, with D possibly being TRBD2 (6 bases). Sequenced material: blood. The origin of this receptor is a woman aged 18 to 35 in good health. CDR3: CASGVAARNSILGEQYF. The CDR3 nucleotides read TGTGCCAGCGGCGTAGCGGCCCGGAACTCTATCTTGGGAGAGCAGTACTTC.